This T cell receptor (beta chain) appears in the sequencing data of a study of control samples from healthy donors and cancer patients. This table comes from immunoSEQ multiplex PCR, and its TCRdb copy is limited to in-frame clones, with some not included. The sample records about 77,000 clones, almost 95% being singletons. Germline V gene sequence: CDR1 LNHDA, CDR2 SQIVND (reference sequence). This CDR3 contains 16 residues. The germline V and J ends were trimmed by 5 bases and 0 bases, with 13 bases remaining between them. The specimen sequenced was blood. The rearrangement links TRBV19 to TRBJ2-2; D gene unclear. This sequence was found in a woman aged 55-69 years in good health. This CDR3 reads CASSPSATANTGELFF. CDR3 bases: TGTGCCAGTAGTCCGTCGGCGACGGCGAACACCGGGGAGCTGTTTTTT.